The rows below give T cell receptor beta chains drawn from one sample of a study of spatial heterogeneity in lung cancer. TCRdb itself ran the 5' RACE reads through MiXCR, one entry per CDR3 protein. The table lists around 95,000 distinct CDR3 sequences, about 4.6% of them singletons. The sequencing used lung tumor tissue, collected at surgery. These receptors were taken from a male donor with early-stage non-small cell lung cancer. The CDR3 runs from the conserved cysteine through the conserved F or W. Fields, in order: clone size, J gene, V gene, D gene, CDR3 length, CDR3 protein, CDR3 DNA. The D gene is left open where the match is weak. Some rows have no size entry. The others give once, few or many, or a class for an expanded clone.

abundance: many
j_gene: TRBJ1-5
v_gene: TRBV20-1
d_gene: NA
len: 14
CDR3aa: CSARDSGVRQPQHF
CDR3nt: TGCAGTGCTAGAGATAGCGGGGTCCGTCAGCCCCAGCATTTT

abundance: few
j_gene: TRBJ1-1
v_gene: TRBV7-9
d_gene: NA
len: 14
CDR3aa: CASSPGLTNTEAFF
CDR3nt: TGTGCCAGCAGCCCCGGACTGACAAACACTGAAGCTTTCTTT

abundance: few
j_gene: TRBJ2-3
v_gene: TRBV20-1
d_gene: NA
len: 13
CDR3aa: CSAWSYSTDTQYF
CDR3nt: TGCAGTGCTTGGAGTTATAGCACAGATACGCAGTATTTT

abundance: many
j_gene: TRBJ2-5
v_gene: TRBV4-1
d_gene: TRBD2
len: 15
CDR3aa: CASSQRTSEEETQYF
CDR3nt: TGCGCCAGCAGCCAACGGACTAGCGAAGAAGAGACCCAGTACTTC

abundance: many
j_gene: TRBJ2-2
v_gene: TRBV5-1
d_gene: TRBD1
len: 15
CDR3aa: CASSQGQGNTGELFF
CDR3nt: TGCGCCAGCAGTCAAGGACAGGGAAACACCGGGGAGCTGTTTTTT

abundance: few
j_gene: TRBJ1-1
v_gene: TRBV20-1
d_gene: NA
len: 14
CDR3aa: CSAKSARRDTEAFF
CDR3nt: TGCAGTGCCAAGAGTGCCAGACGGGACACTGAAGCTTTCTTT

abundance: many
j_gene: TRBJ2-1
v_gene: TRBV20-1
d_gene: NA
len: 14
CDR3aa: CSARETTLGNEQFF
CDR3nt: TGCAGTGCTAGAGAGACTACCCTCGGGAATGAGCAGTTCTTC

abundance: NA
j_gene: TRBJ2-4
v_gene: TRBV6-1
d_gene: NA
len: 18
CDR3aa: CASSEAARILLGKNIQYF
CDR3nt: TGTGCCAGCAGTGAAGCGGCACGGATCCTACTAGGCAAAAACATTCAGTACTTC

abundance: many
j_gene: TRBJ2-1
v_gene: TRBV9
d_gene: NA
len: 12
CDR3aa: CASSVGGGEQFF
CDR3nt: TGTGCCAGCAGCGTAGGAGGGGGTGAGCAGTTCTTC

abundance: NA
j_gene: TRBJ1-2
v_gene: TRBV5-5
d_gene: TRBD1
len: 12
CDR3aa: CASSYGTVGYTF
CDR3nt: TGTGCCAGCAGCTACGGGACAGTTGGCTACACCTTC

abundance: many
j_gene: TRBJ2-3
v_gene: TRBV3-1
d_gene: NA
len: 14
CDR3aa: CASSQMGSTDTQYF
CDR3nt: TGTGCCAGCAGCCAAATGGGTAGCACAGATACGCAGTATTTT